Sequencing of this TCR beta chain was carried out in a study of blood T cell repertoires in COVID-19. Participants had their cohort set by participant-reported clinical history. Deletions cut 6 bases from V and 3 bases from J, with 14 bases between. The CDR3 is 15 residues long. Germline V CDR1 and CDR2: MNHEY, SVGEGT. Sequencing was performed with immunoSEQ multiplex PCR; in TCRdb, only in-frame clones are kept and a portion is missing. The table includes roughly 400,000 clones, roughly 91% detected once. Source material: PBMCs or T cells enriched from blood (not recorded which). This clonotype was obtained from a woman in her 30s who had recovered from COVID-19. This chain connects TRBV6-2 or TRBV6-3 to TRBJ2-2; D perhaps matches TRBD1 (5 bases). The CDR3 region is CASSPGQDYTGELFF. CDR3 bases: TGTGCCAGCAGCCCCGGACAAGACTACACCGGGGAGCTGTTTTTT.